This T cell receptor beta chain appears in the sequencing data of a study of blood T cell repertoires in COVID-19. Looking at the study overall: Researchers got acute and convalescent COVID-19 samples from the United States, Italy and Spain.

Using immunoSEQ multiplex PCR, the repertoire was profiled, and TCRdb retains in-frame clones only, with some absent. The data show a few hundred thousand clones, almost 90% seen once. Sequenced input: peripheral blood. This TCR was recovered from a woman aged 30 to 39 with COVID-19, enrolled during active disease.

The CDR3 coding sequence is TGTGCCAGCAGTTCCCTCCTTCGGACAGCAGGGTACGAGCAGTACTTC. This translates into CASSSLLRTAGYEQYF. V usage is TRBV27 and J usage is TRBJ2-7; D possibly corresponds to TRBD1 (6 bases). This CDR3 is 16 amino acids long. Trimming removed 4 bases from V and 4 bases from J, with 20 bases in between. CDR1 is MNHEY, CDR2 SMNVEV, per germline (reference sequence).